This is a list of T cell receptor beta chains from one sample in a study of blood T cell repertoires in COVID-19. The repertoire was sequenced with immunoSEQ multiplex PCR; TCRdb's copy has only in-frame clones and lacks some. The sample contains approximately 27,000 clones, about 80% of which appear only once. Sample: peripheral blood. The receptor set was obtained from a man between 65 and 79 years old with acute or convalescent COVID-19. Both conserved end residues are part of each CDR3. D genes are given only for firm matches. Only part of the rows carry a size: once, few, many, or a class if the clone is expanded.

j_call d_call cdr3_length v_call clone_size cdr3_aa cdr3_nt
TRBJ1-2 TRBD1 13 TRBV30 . CAWSVLTGGGYTF TGTGCCTGGAGTGTACTAACAGGGGGTGGCTACACCTTC
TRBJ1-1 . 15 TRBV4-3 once CASSQVSRGNTEAFF TGCGCCAGCAGCCAAGTCTCGCGGGGGAACACTGAAGCTTTCTTT
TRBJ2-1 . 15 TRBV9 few CASSESGSPYNEQFF TGTGCCAGCAGCGAGAGCGGATCCCCCTACAATGAGCAGTTCTTC
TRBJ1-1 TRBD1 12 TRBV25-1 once CASRTGERRAFF TGTGCCAGCAGGACAGGGGAAAGACGAGCTTTCTTT
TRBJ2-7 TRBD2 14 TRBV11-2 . CASSWTSGISEQYF TGTGCCAGCAGCTGGACTAGCGGGATCTCCGAGCAGTACTTC
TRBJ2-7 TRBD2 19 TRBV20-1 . CSASPPVGGGGTSSYEQYF TGCAGTGCTAGTCCCCCCGTCGGGGGGGGCGGGACGAGCTCCTACGAGCAGTACTTC
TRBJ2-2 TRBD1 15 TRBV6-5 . CASLPGTANTGELFF TGTGCCAGCCTCCCCGGGACAGCAAATACCGGGGAGCTGTTTTTT
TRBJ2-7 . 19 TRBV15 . CATSRDQDSYFTSSYEQYF TGTGCCACCAGCAGAGATCAGGACAGCTATTTTACCTCATCCTACGAGCAGTACTTC
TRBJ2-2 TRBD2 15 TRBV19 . CASSPWTRGTGELFF TGTGCCAGTAGCCCGTGGACTAGGGGCACCGGGGAGCTGTTTTTT
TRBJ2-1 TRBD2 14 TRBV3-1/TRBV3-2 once CASSQRAGFNEQFF TGTGCCAGCAGCCAGAGAGCGGGATTCAATGAGCAGTTCTTC
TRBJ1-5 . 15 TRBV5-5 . CASSFVGAPVQPQHF TGTGCCAGCAGCTTCGTGGGGGCCCCGGTTCAGCCCCAGCATTTT
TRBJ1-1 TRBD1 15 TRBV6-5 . CASSFGRPGGPEAFF TGTGCCAGCAGTTTTGGTAGACCAGGGGGCCCTGAAGCTTTCTTT
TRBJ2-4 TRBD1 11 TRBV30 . CAWSREGAKYF TGTGCCTGGAGTAGAGAGGGGGCGAAGTACTTC
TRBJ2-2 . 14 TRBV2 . CASSLPDISGELFF TGTGCCAGCAGTCTGCCAGACATCTCCGGGGAGCTGTTTTTT
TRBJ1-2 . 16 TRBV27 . CASRPPGSPVGYGYTF TGTGCCAGCAGACCCCCGGGATCTCCAGTCGGGTATGGCTACACCTTC
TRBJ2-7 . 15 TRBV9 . CASSVGPLDIYEQYF TGTGCCAGCAGCGTAGGTCCACTAGACATCTACGAGCAGTACTTC
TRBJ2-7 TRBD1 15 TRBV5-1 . CASRRSGTGIYEQYF TGCGCCAGCCGCCGGTCCGGGACAGGGATCTACGAGCAGTACTTC
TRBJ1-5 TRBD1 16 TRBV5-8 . CASSGRGETPRGAQHF TGTGCCAGCAGCGGCAGGGGGGAGACACCGCGTGGGGCCCAGCATTTT
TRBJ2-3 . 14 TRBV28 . CASSIGQMTDTQYF TGTGCCAGCAGTATCGGACAGATGACAGATACGCAGTATTTT
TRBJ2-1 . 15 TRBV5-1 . CASSLGATTYNEQFF TGCGCCAGCAGCTTGGGCGCCACGACCTACAATGAGCAGTTCTTC
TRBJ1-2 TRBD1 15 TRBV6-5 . CASSYSPGGSYGYTF TGTGCCAGCAGTTACTCCCCAGGGGGCTCCTATGGCTACACCTTC
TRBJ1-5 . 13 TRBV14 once CASSLSQYQPQHF TGTGCCAGCAGCCTCTCCCAGTATCAGCCCCAGCATTTT
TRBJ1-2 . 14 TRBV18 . CASSPWGGSGGYTF TGTGCCAGCTCACCCTGGGGGGGAAGTGGTGGCTACACCTTC